Listed below are T cell receptor beta chains from one sample, sequenced in a study of blood T cell repertoires in COVID-19. Method: immunoSEQ multiplex PCR; TCRdb's copy keeps in-frame clones and lacks some. The sample yields a few hundred thousand clones, about 85% seen once. The source material was PBMCs or T cells enriched from blood (not recorded which). All receptors derive from a woman in her fifties or sixties who had been exposed to COVID-19. Each CDR3 is given with its conserved first and last residue. A D gene is named only where the DNA matches it firmly. Clone sizes are given selectively: once, few, many, or a class where the clone is expanded.

v_gene	d_gene	abundance	j_gene	CDR3nt	CDR3aa
TRBV6-5	-	few	TRBJ2-5	TGTGCCAGCAGTTACTCGACAGTTATCGATCGGGAGACCCAGTACTTC	CASSYSTVIDRETQYF
TRBV2	-	-	TRBJ1-5	TGTGCCAGCCGACAGATGCAAGATCAGCCCCAGCATTTT	CASRQMQDQPQHF
TRBV19	TRBD1	-	TRBJ2-1	TGTGCCAGTAGCACGGACAGGGTAGGTTACAATGAGCAGTTCTTC	CASSTDRVGYNEQFF
TRBV2	-	-	TRBJ2-3	TGTGCCAGCAGTGTCGGTTTGACAGATACGCAGTATTTT	CASSVGLTDTQYF
TRBV6-1	-	-	TRBJ1-5	TGTGCCAGCAGTGAACTCCGACAGGTTAGCAATCAGCCCCAGCATTTT	CASSELRQVSNQPQHF
TRBV21-1	-	-	TRBJ2-6	TGTGCCAGCAGCAAGTGGCAGGGCGGGATGGCTGGGGCCAACGTCCTGACTTTC	CASSKWQGGMAGANVLTF
TRBV12-3/TRBV12-4	-	-	TRBJ1-5	TGTGCCAGCAGTTTGCCGCGCCAGCCCCAGCATTTT	CASSLPRQPQHF
TRBV30	TRBD1	-	TRBJ1-1	TGTGCCTGGACCCGGACAGGGGGCACTGAAGCTTTCTTT	CAWTRTGGTEAFF
TRBV19	-	-	TRBJ2-2	TGTGCCAGTAGGAGTGGGGGGTCCGGCGGGGAGCTGTTTTTT	CASRSGGSGGELFF
TRBV7-8	-	-	TRBJ1-4	TGTGCCAGCAGCAGTTACAGTGCAACTAATGAAAAACTGTTTTTT	CASSSYSATNEKLFF
TRBV7-2	-	-	TRBJ1-2	TGTGCCAGCACCCGGACAGAAGAGGGCTACACCTTC	CASTRTEEGYTF
TRBV10-2	-	once	TRBJ1-6	TGCGCCAGCAAAACAGGAGATTCACCCCTCCACTTT	CASKTGDSPLHF
TRBV14	TRBD1	-	TRBJ1-6	TGTGCCAGCAGCCAACGACAGGGCCATAATAATTCACCCCTCCACTTT	CASSQRQGHNNSPLHF
TRBV6-2/TRBV6-3	-	-	TRBJ2-7	TGTGCCAGCAGTCCCGGCTCCTACGAGCAGTACTTC	CASSPGSYEQYF
TRBV27	-	-	TRBJ1-1	TGTGCCAGCAGTTCAATCGGGGAATTCGCTGAAGCTTTCTTT	CASSSIGEFAEAFF
TRBV9	-	-	TRBJ2-7	TGTGCCAGCGCTCGAGGACTATCGTACGAGCAGTACTTC	CASARGLSYEQYF
TRBV10-3	TRBD1	few	TRBJ2-7	TGTGCCATCAGTGGCGGTGCTCGGACAGGGAGGTCCTACGAGCAGTACTTC	CAISGGARTGRSYEQYF
TRBV5-4	-	-	TRBJ2-7	TGTGCCAGCAGCCCGAGAGACAACGACGAGCAGTACTTC	CASSPRDNDEQYF
TRBV30	-	-	TRBJ1-4	TGTGCCTGGAGTGTTGGGGGGATTGAAAAACTGTTTTTT	CAWSVGGIEKLFF
TRBV6-5	TRBD1	-	TRBJ2-1	TGTGCCAGCATTCCGGGACAGCCTTATCCCAATGAGCAGTTCTTC	CASIPGQPYPNEQFF
TRBV10-3	TRBD1	once	TRBJ1-2	TGTGCCAGCAAGTGGGACAGGGAGTCCTATGGCTACACCTTC	CASKWDRESYGYTF
TRBV10-1	TRBD1	-	TRBJ1-1	TGCGCCAGCTCAACAGGGGGCTCCGACACTGAAGCTTTCTTT	CASSTGGSDTEAFF
TRBV5-5	TRBD1	-	TRBJ1-6	TGTGCCAGCAGTTCACAGGGGATGGATTCACCCCTCCACTTT	CASSSQGMDSPLHF
TRBV9	-	once	TRBJ2-5	TGTGCCAGCAGCGTAGGAGCTAATCAAGAGACCCAGTACTTC	CASSVGANQETQYF
TRBV7-9	TRBD1	-	TRBJ2-7	TGTGCCAGCAGCTACCGGGACAGGTCCTACGAGCAGTACTTC	CASSYRDRSYEQYF
TRBV27	-	-	TRBJ1-1	TGTGCCAGCAGTTCACAGGGTGCGAACACTGAAGCTTTCTTT	CASSSQGANTEAFF
TRBV28	TRBD1	-	TRBJ1-1	TGTGCCAGCAGCCTGGGACAGGGGCGTTGGGGCACTGAAGCTTTCTTT	CASSLGQGRWGTEAFF
TRBV5-1	-	-	TRBJ2-7	TGCGCCAGCAGCTTGGAGGGGGGGACTCTCTACGAGCAGTACTTC	CASSLEGGTLYEQYF
TRBV7-2	TRBD2	-	TRBJ2-5	TGTGCCAGCGCGAAGGACGGGACTAGTGGTGAGACCCAGTACTTC	CASAKDGTSGETQYF
TRBV25-1	-	-	TRBJ2-3	TGTGCCAGCACTATAGCGGAGGATGGGAATACGCAGTATTTT	CASTIAEDGNTQYF
TRBV5-4	-	-	TRBJ1-1	TGTGCCAGCAGCTTGGCCCCACAAAGTTTCAACACTGAAGCTTTCTTT	CASSLAPQSFNTEAFF
TRBV9	TRBD2	-	TRBJ2-3	TGTGCCAGCAGCGTAGTCCGCGGGGGGCTGTCAGATACGCAGTATTTT	CASSVVRGGLSDTQYF
TRBV14	TRBD1	once	TRBJ1-5	TGTGCCAGCAGTCGGACAGGGATGAATTCATACCAGCCCCAGCATTTT	CASSRTGMNSYQPQHF
TRBV6-6	TRBD1	-	TRBJ2-1	TGTGCCAGCAGACCGGGACAGCCGTACAATGAGCAGTTCTTC	CASRPGQPYNEQFF
TRBV2	TRBD1	-	TRBJ2-7	TGTGCCAGCAGACGGGGACAGTTGGTCTCCTACGAGCAGTACTTC	CASRRGQLVSYEQYF
TRBV3-1/TRBV3-2	TRBD2	-	TRBJ2-3	TGTGCCAGCAGCCAAAGACTAGCGGGGGCAGATACGCAGTATTTT	CASSQRLAGADTQYF
TRBV5-6	-	-	TRBJ2-7	TGTGCCAGCAGCTGGCCGGAGGGCAACGAGCAGTACTTC	CASSWPEGNEQYF
TRBV3-1/TRBV3-2	TRBD2	-	TRBJ2-7	TGTGCCAGCAGCCAAGAATGGGGTAGCGGGGGGGCAGGCGAGCAGTACTTC	CASSQEWGSGGAGEQYF
TRBV7-3	TRBD1	few	TRBJ1-6	TGTGCCAGCAGCATCTCGGACAGGGTCTCACCCCTCCACTTT	CASSISDRVSPLHF
TRBV6-5	-	-	TRBJ1-1	TGTGCCAGCAGTAGACAGGATACAGAAGCTTTCTTT	CASSRQDTEAFF
TRBV7-9	-	-	TRBJ2-7	TGTGCCAGCAGTTCAGGGGTTTTAGTGGACGAGCAGTACTTC	CASSSGVLVDEQYF
TRBV5-1	-	-	TRBJ1-1	TGCGCCAGCAGCGGTGACAGGACCCGGTCGGCTTTCTTT	CASSGDRTRSAFF
TRBV7-9	TRBD2	-	TRBJ2-1	TGTGCCAGCTCGGGACTAACATACAATGAGCAGTTCTTC	CASSGLTYNEQFF
TRBV11-2	-	-	TRBJ2-2	TGTGCCAGCAGCTTAGTAAACACCGGGGAGCTGTTTTTT	CASSLVNTGELFF
TRBV10-3	-	-	TRBJ2-1	TGTGCCATCAAGTCCGGACAGTCTTACAATGAGCAGTTCTTC	CAIKSGQSYNEQFF
TRBV29-1	TRBD1	-	TRBJ2-7	TGCAGCGTGGCCACTAGAAGACAGGGCTACGAGCAGTACTTC	CSVATRRQGYEQYF
TRBV6-5	-	-	TRBJ1-1	TGTGCCAGCTATCCAGACAGGCGGAACACTGAAGCTTTCTTT	CASYPDRRNTEAFF
TRBV5-1	-	few	TRBJ2-7	TGCGCCAGCAGCTTGGAGTCCAGGGCCTCCTACGAGCAGTACTTC	CASSLESRASYEQYF
TRBV11-2	-	-	TRBJ1-5	TGTGCCAGCAGCTTAGATCGGCAGGGCAATCAGCCCCAGCATTTT	CASSLDRQGNQPQHF
TRBV10-1	-	-	TRBJ2-5	TGCGCCAGCAGCCGCGGGATACAAGAGACCCAGTACTTC	CASSRGIQETQYF
TRBV7-6	-	-	TRBJ2-1	TGTGCCAGCAGCTTTAATCAAGGGGGGGGCCTTGACAATGAGCAGTTCTTC	CASSFNQGGGLDNEQFF
TRBV5-5	TRBD2	-	TRBJ2-2	TGTGCCAGCAGCTTGATCGGGACTAGCGAAACCGGGGAGCTGTTTTTT	CASSLIGTSETGELFF
TRBV11-2	-	-	TRBJ1-1	TGTGCCAGCAGCCTATCCGGGAGCATGAACACTGAAGCTTTCTTT	CASSLSGSMNTEAFF
TRBV9	-	few	TRBJ2-3	TGTGCCAGCAGCGTTAGCGGATATCACACAGATACGCAGTATTTT	CASSVSGYHTDTQYF
TRBV29-1	-	-	TRBJ2-7	TGCAGCGTCCCCGACAGAAAGACCGTCTACGAGCAGTACTTC	CSVPDRKTVYEQYF
TRBV28	TRBD1	-	TRBJ1-4	TGTGCCAGCAGCCGCGGGACAGGGTATGAAAAACTGTTTTTT	CASSRGTGYEKLFF
TRBV10-3	TRBD2	-	TRBJ2-3	TGTGCCATCAGTGACGGAGCAGCGGGGGGGCCAGATACGCAGTATTTT	CAISDGAAGGPDTQYF